A selection of T cell receptor beta chains follows, all from one sample in a study of blood T cells in healthy people across ages. TCRdb itself ran the 5' RACE reads through MiXCR, one entry per CDR3 protein. The sample shows about 1,500,000 distinct CDR3 sequences, 35% to 45% of them seen only once. Sample: blood. Receptors were obtained from a woman younger than 35 in good health. Both conserved end residues are trimmed from each CDR3. A clone size is listed for some rows: how often the clone was seen (once, few, many), or a class if it is expanded.

v_gene,abundance,j_gene,CDR3aa
TRBV7-2,many,TRBJ2-5,ASSLDDSGLETQY
TRBV20-1,.,TRBJ2-1,STPAAGYNEQF
TRBV20-1,few,TRBJ2-3,SAWDFITDTQY
TRBV30,.,TRBJ1-4,AWTSSTGFGEKLF
TRBV6-6,.,TRBJ1-2,TSSYSGTGVDGYT
TRBV5-1,.,TRBJ2-1,ASSLGEGGVQYNEQF
TRBV6-5,.,TRBJ2-3,ASSSHQGLAEGTDTQY
TRBV28,few,TRBJ2-7,ASRTTRVNGEQY
TRBV6-5,.,TRBJ2-1,ASSYSTFTGGYPQEQF
TRBV6-5,few,TRBJ2-3,ASSYSTPAGTSTDTQY
TRBV6-1,few,TRBJ2-5,ASDKTGLEETQY
TRBV12-3/TRBV12-4,.,TRBJ1-5,ASMDSSYQPQH
TRBV10-1,few,TRBJ2-1,ASSESLSEVQQF
TRBV30,.,TRBJ1-2,AWSGPFRVYGYT
TRBV12-3/TRBV12-4,.,TRBJ1-5,ASSSGTSQQPQH
TRBV6-5,many,TRBJ2-1,ASGRNEQF
TRBV20-1,.,TRBJ1-6,GARDQSPLH
TRBV2,few,TRBJ1-2,ASSASGTGVVVDYGYT
TRBV27,.,TRBJ2-1,ASSRGTARLFNEQF
TRBV9,once,TRBJ1-6,ASSVGGKDSPLH
TRBV20-1,few,TRBJ1-5,SAAPRVGNQPQH
TRBV4-1,.,TRBJ1-3,ASSPNLDTIY
TRBV3-1,few,TRBJ1-6,ASSSDGNLHSPLH
TRBV20-1,.,TRBJ1-1,SARVTVLNTEAF
TRBV9,few,TRBJ1-2,ASSVGRVLYGYT
TRBV15,many,TRBJ2-5,ATSSHGFETQY
TRBV3-1,.,TRBJ2-7,ASSQEHYEQY
TRBV5-1,few,TRBJ2-1,ASSFSGRGYEQF
TRBV6-6,.,TRBJ2-7,ASSYALGLASYEQY